The entry that follows covers one TCR beta chain sequence. The antigen remains undetermined. The repertoire was sequenced with immunoSEQ multiplex PCR; TCRdb's copy has only in-frame clones and lacks some. The table shows approximately 17,000 clones, with less than 95% occurring only once. Cells defined as naive were viable CD3+CD4+ or CD3+CD8+ and CCR7+CD45RA+CD45RO-CD95-CD27+CD28+. This sample stems from a study of T cells after posttransplantation cyclophosphamide. General study findings and limits: Later blood repertoires were often dominated by clones from the donor CD8+ memory compartment. Blood and skin or GI T cell repertoires showed limited TRB overlap. Recipient CMV seropositivity and CMV reactivation strongly tracked TRB clonality.

The germline gives CDR1 MDHEN, CDR2 SYDVKM. Trimming took 4 bases from V and 3 from J; bases not matched to a gene: 7. The CDR3 is made up of 15 amino acids. This chain links TRBV28 with TRBJ2-3; TRBD2 agrees at 7 bases. The sequenced sample was naive CD4+ T cells sorted from blood. This TCR was recovered from a woman aged 45-65 years in good health and a related stem cell transplant donor. The CDR3 DNA follows: TGTGCCAGCAGTTCCCCCGCTAGCGGAACAGATACGCAGTATTTT. This codes for CASSSPASGTDTQYF.